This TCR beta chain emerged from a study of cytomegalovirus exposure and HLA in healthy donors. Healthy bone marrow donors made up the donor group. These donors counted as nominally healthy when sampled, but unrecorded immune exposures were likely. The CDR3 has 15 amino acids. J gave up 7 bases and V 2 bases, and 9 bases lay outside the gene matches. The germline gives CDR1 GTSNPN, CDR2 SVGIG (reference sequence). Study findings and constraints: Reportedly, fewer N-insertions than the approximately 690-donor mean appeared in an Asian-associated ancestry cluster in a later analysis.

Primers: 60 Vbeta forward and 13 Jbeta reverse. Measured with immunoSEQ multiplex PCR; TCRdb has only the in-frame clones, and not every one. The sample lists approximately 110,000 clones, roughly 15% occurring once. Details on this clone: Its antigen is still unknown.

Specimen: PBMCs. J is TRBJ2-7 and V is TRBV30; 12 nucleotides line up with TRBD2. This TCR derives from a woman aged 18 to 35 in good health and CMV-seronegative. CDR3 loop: CAWSPGLAGTGEQYF. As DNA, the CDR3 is TGTGCCTGGAGTCCCGGACTAGCGGGAACTGGAGAGCAGTACTTC.